The rows below give T cell receptor beta chains drawn from one sample of a study of cytomegalovirus exposure and HLA in healthy donors. Using immunoSEQ multiplex PCR, the repertoire was profiled, and TCRdb retains in-frame clones only, with some absent. The repertoire holds about 120,000 clones, with 60% to 85% as singletons. Sequencing used PBMCs. These receptors were taken from a young woman in good health and CMV-seronegative. Each CDR3 is given with its conserved first and last residue. The D gene is left open where the match is weak. Expanded clones get a size class; other rows say once, few or many, or leave the size out.

v_call: TRBV30; d_call: TRBD1; clone_size: once; j_call: TRBJ2-3; cdr3_aa: CAWDRGTDTQYF; cdr3_nt: TGTGCCTGGGACAGGGGAACAGATACGCAGTATTTT
v_call: TRBV19; d_call: TRBD1; clone_size: .; j_call: TRBJ2-2; cdr3_aa: CASSMHQGAPGELFF; cdr3_nt: TGTGCCAGTAGTATGCATCAGGGGGCTCCTGGGGAGCTGTTTTTT
v_call: TRBV5-4; d_call: TRBD1; clone_size: .; j_call: TRBJ1-1; cdr3_aa: CASSSMAGGDSWAFF; cdr3_nt: TGTGCCAGCAGCTCTATGGCAGGGGGCGATTCTTGGGCTTTCTTT
v_call: TRBV11-2; d_call: .; clone_size: .; j_call: TRBJ1-1; cdr3_aa: CASSFPRGGNLTEAFF; cdr3_nt: TGTGCCAGCAGCTTCCCGAGGGGGGGCAACTTAACGGAAGCTTTCTTT
v_call: TRBV4-1; d_call: .; clone_size: .; j_call: TRBJ1-5; cdr3_aa: CASSQDQRVQQPQHF; cdr3_nt: TGCGCCAGCAGCCAAGATCAGAGGGTACAGCAGCCCCAGCATTTT
v_call: TRBV30; d_call: .; clone_size: .; j_call: TRBJ1-2; cdr3_aa: CAWSGVGYTF; cdr3_nt: TGTGCCTGGAGCGGGGTTGGCTACACCTTC
v_call: TRBV5-1; d_call: .; clone_size: .; j_call: TRBJ2-2; cdr3_aa: CASSGLQAPGELFF; cdr3_nt: TGCGCCAGCAGCGGACTACAGGCTCCCGGGGAGCTGTTTTTT
v_call: TRBV2; d_call: TRBD2; clone_size: .; j_call: TRBJ2-3; cdr3_aa: CASRTQRGGTDTQYF; cdr3_nt: TGTGCCAGCAGGACCCAGCGGGGGGGCACAGATACGCAGTATTTT
v_call: TRBV11-2; d_call: .; clone_size: few; j_call: TRBJ1-5; cdr3_aa: CASSQGHTSNQPQHF; cdr3_nt: TGTGCCAGCAGCCAGGGACACACTAGCAATCAGCCCCAGCATTTT
v_call: TRBV27; d_call: .; clone_size: .; j_call: TRBJ2-1; cdr3_aa: CASSLFAANEQFF; cdr3_nt: TGTGCCAGCAGTTTATTTGCGGCAAATGAGCAGTTCTTC
v_call: TRBV9; d_call: TRBD1; clone_size: .; j_call: TRBJ2-1; cdr3_aa: CASSAQGAGNEQFF; cdr3_nt: TGTGCCAGCAGCGCTCAGGGGGCGGGCAATGAGCAGTTCTTC
v_call: TRBV29-1; d_call: .; clone_size: .; j_call: TRBJ1-2; cdr3_aa: CSVEEGFGALDGYTF; cdr3_nt: TGCAGCGTTGAAGAGGGTTTTGGGGCGTTGGATGGCTACACCTTC
v_call: TRBV5-5; d_call: .; clone_size: .; j_call: TRBJ2-2; cdr3_aa: CASTMGLSIVSGELFF; cdr3_nt: TGTGCCAGCACCATGGGACTTTCAATTGTGTCCGGGGAGCTGTTTTTT
v_call: TRBV6-5; d_call: .; clone_size: few; j_call: TRBJ2-2; cdr3_aa: CASSSNRVGGELFF; cdr3_nt: TGTGCCAGCAGTTCAAACAGGGTCGGCGGGGAGCTGTTTTTT
v_call: TRBV7-2; d_call: TRBD1; clone_size: .; j_call: TRBJ2-3; cdr3_aa: CASQGAKRDTQYF; cdr3_nt: TGTGCCAGCCAGGGGGCAAAAAGAGATACGCAGTATTTT
v_call: TRBV28; d_call: TRBD2; clone_size: .; j_call: TRBJ2-7; cdr3_aa: CASSLPGLAREQYF; cdr3_nt: TGTGCCAGCAGTTTACCGGGACTAGCGCGCGAGCAGTACTTC
v_call: TRBV19; d_call: .; clone_size: .; j_call: TRBJ1-4; cdr3_aa: CATRILYDNEKLFF; cdr3_nt: TGTGCCACCAGGATTCTATATGATAATGAAAAACTGTTTTTT
v_call: TRBV5-1; d_call: TRBD1; clone_size: .; j_call: TRBJ2-3; cdr3_aa: CASSLVQGAADTQYF; cdr3_nt: TGCGCCAGCAGCTTGGTTCAGGGGGCGGCAGATACGCAGTATTTT
v_call: TRBV7-9; d_call: .; clone_size: once; j_call: TRBJ2-7; cdr3_aa: CASSLSLSSEQYF; cdr3_nt: TGTGCCAGCAGCTTGTCTCTATCGTCCGAGCAGTACTTC
v_call: TRBV7-3; d_call: .; clone_size: once; j_call: TRBJ2-7; cdr3_aa: CASSRDDRTGEQYF; cdr3_nt: TGTGCCAGCAGCAGAGACGACAGGACCGGGGAGCAGTACTTC
v_call: TRBV5-1; d_call: .; clone_size: .; j_call: TRBJ2-7; cdr3_aa: CASSLGADYEQYF; cdr3_nt: TGCGCCAGCAGCTTAGGGGCAGACTACGAGCAGTACTTC
v_call: TRBV30; d_call: .; clone_size: .; j_call: TRBJ2-3; cdr3_aa: CAWSVPSSLKDTQYF; cdr3_nt: TGTGCCTGGAGTGTGCCCTCTAGCCTGAAAGATACGCAGTATTTT
v_call: TRBV7-9; d_call: TRBD2; clone_size: .; j_call: TRBJ2-5; cdr3_aa: CASSPGLAGGLETQYF; cdr3_nt: TGTGCCAGCAGCCCTGGACTAGCGGGGGGCCTTGAGACCCAGTACTTC
v_call: TRBV2; d_call: TRBD2; clone_size: few; j_call: TRBJ2-1; cdr3_aa: CASILAGGNEQFF; cdr3_nt: TGTGCCAGCATACTAGCGGGGGGGAATGAGCAGTTCTTC
v_call: TRBV30; d_call: .; clone_size: .; j_call: TRBJ1-5; cdr3_aa: CAWSVGGNQPQHF; cdr3_nt: TGTGCCTGGAGTGTAGGGGGCAATCAGCCCCAGCATTTT
v_call: TRBV7-9; d_call: .; clone_size: .; j_call: TRBJ2-5; cdr3_aa: CASSLVVETQYF; cdr3_nt: TGTGCCAGCAGCTTAGTCGTGGAGACCCAGTACTTC
v_call: TRBV19; d_call: .; clone_size: .; j_call: TRBJ1-5; cdr3_aa: CASSIRGMQPQHF; cdr3_nt: TGTGCCAGTAGTATTCGAGGGATGCAGCCCCAGCATTTT
v_call: TRBV4-1; d_call: .; clone_size: .; j_call: TRBJ1-5; cdr3_aa: CASKRDHGSNQPQHF; cdr3_nt: TGCGCCAGCAAGCGGGACCACGGGAGCAATCAGCCCCAGCATTTT
v_call: TRBV5-1; d_call: .; clone_size: .; j_call: TRBJ1-1; cdr3_aa: CASSWEQTMNTEAFF; cdr3_nt: TGCGCCAGCAGCTGGGAACAGACTATGAACACTGAAGCTTTCTTT
v_call: TRBV28; d_call: TRBD1; clone_size: .; j_call: TRBJ1-1; cdr3_aa: CASSFRGMNTEAFF; cdr3_nt: TGTGCCAGCAGTTTCAGGGGGATGAACACTGAAGCTTTCTTT
v_call: TRBV29-1; d_call: .; clone_size: .; j_call: TRBJ1-1; cdr3_aa: CSIGGGTEAFF; cdr3_nt: TGCAGCATTGGGGGAGGGACTGAAGCTTTCTTT
v_call: TRBV29-1; d_call: .; clone_size: .; j_call: TRBJ1-1; cdr3_aa: CSVEGRMNTEAFF; cdr3_nt: TGCAGCGTTGAAGGGCGGATGAACACTGAAGCTTTCTTT
v_call: TRBV18; d_call: .; clone_size: .; j_call: TRBJ1-1; cdr3_aa: CASSQGLNTEAFF; cdr3_nt: TGTGCCAGCTCACAGGGGTTGAACACTGAAGCTTTCTTT
v_call: TRBV18; d_call: TRBD1; clone_size: .; j_call: TRBJ2-7; cdr3_aa: CASSQGTGFYEQYF; cdr3_nt: TGTGCCAGCTCACAAGGGACAGGGTTCTACGAGCAGTACTTC
v_call: TRBV11-1; d_call: TRBD1; clone_size: .; j_call: TRBJ1-2; cdr3_aa: CASSYRTGGYYGYTF; cdr3_nt: TGTGCCAGCAGCTATCGGACAGGGGGCTACTATGGCTACACCTTC
v_call: TRBV18; d_call: TRBD2; clone_size: .; j_call: TRBJ2-7; cdr3_aa: CASSPGLAGNYEQYF; cdr3_nt: TGTGCCAGCTCCCCGGGTCTAGCGGGGAACTACGAGCAGTACTTC
v_call: TRBV28; d_call: .; clone_size: .; j_call: TRBJ1-2; cdr3_aa: CASRGGEYGYTF; cdr3_nt: TGTGCCAGCAGGGGAGGGGAATATGGCTACACCTTC
v_call: TRBV4-2; d_call: .; clone_size: .; j_call: TRBJ1-6; cdr3_aa: CASSPVESSYNSPLHF; cdr3_nt: TGTGCCAGCAGCCCGGTAGAGAGCTCCTATAATTCACCCCTCCACTTT
v_call: TRBV2; d_call: TRBD1; clone_size: .; j_call: TRBJ1-5; cdr3_aa: CASSKTGDNNQPQHF; cdr3_nt: TGTGCCAGCAGTAAGACAGGGGACAATAATCAGCCCCAGCATTTT
v_call: TRBV29-1; d_call: .; clone_size: once; j_call: TRBJ1-2; cdr3_aa: CSVEVGQLNGYTF; cdr3_nt: TGCAGCGTTGAAGTGGGCCAGTTAAATGGCTACACCTTC
v_call: TRBV18; d_call: .; clone_size: .; j_call: TRBJ1-1; cdr3_aa: CASSPGQNTEAFF; cdr3_nt: TGTGCCAGCTCACCAGGACAGAACACTGAAGCTTTCTTT
v_call: TRBV7-9; d_call: TRBD1; clone_size: .; j_call: TRBJ2-5; cdr3_aa: CASSSSQGARETQYF; cdr3_nt: TGTGCCAGCAGCTCCTCACAGGGGGCTAGGGAGACCCAGTACTTC
v_call: TRBV2; d_call: TRBD1; clone_size: .; j_call: TRBJ1-5; cdr3_aa: CASRGQGGTGQPQHF; cdr3_nt: TGTGCCAGCAGGGGACAGGGAGGGACGGGGCAGCCCCAGCATTTT
v_call: TRBV5-1; d_call: .; clone_size: .; j_call: TRBJ2-7; cdr3_aa: CASSQYAGEQYF; cdr3_nt: TGCGCCAGCAGCCAATATGCGGGAGAGCAGTACTTC
v_call: TRBV11-3; d_call: TRBD1; clone_size: .; j_call: TRBJ2-5; cdr3_aa: CASSIGTAPQETQYF; cdr3_nt: TGTGCCAGCAGCATAGGGACAGCTCCCCAAGAGACCCAGTACTTC
v_call: TRBV30; d_call: TRBD1; clone_size: few; j_call: TRBJ1-2; cdr3_aa: CAWRKTGAGYGYTF; cdr3_nt: TGTGCCTGGAGGAAGACAGGGGCCGGCTATGGCTACACCTTC
v_call: TRBV5-4; d_call: TRBD1; clone_size: .; j_call: TRBJ1-2; cdr3_aa: CASSLVGTGDYGYTF; cdr3_nt: TGTGCCAGCAGCTTGGTTGGGACAGGGGACTATGGCTACACCTTC
v_call: TRBV6-1; d_call: TRBD2; clone_size: .; j_call: TRBJ2-5; cdr3_aa: CASSGLAGGQEAQYF; cdr3_nt: TGTGCCAGCAGTGGATTAGCGGGGGGGCAAGAGGCCCAGTACTTC
v_call: TRBV7-9; d_call: .; clone_size: .; j_call: TRBJ1-2; cdr3_aa: CASTQGGRVHTF; cdr3_nt: TGTGCCAGCACCCAAGGGGGTCGGGTTCACACCTTC
v_call: TRBV5-1; d_call: TRBD1; clone_size: few; j_call: TRBJ2-7; cdr3_aa: CASSATGVDEQYF; cdr3_nt: TGCGCCAGCAGCGCTACAGGGGTAGACGAGCAGTACTTC
v_call: TRBV6-1; d_call: .; clone_size: .; j_call: TRBJ1-5; cdr3_aa: CASSEEVAGYGNQPQHF; cdr3_nt: TGTGCCAGCAGTGAAGAGGTGGCAGGGTATGGCAATCAGCCCCAGCATTTT
v_call: TRBV4-1; d_call: .; clone_size: .; j_call: TRBJ1-1; cdr3_aa: CASSQGKNTEAFF; cdr3_nt: TGCGCCAGCAGCCAAGGTAAAAACACTGAAGCTTTCTTT
v_call: TRBV2; d_call: .; clone_size: .; j_call: TRBJ1-6; cdr3_aa: CASSDTVRISPLHF; cdr3_nt: TGTGCCAGCAGTGACACTGTGAGAATTTCACCCCTCCATTTT
v_call: TRBV29-1; d_call: TRBD2; clone_size: few; j_call: TRBJ2-5; cdr3_aa: CSAIPGLAGSWETQYF; cdr3_nt: TGCAGCGCGATTCCGGGACTAGCGGGGAGTTGGGAGACCCAGTACTTC
v_call: TRBV5-1; d_call: TRBD2; clone_size: .; j_call: TRBJ2-1; cdr3_aa: CASSLVTSGDEQFF; cdr3_nt: TGCGCCAGCAGCTTGGTAACTAGCGGGGATGAGCAGTTCTTC
v_call: TRBV28; d_call: .; clone_size: once; j_call: TRBJ2-3; cdr3_aa: CASSTPAGDTQYF; cdr3_nt: TGTGCCAGCAGCACCCCCGCGGGGGATACGCAGTATTTT
v_call: TRBV28; d_call: .; clone_size: .; j_call: TRBJ1-4; cdr3_aa: CASSLFWTASNEKLFF; cdr3_nt: TGTGCCAGCAGTCTGTTCTGGACAGCTTCTAATGAAAAACTGTTTTTT